This record covers a single T cell receptor beta chain. The CDR3 runs 17 residues. Trimming took off 0 bases at V and 1 base at J, with 13 bases between the two ends. Germline V gene lookup returns CDR1 LNHNV and CDR2 YYDKDF (reference sequence). Treatment in this sample: preoperative locoregional IRX-2 cytokine immunotherapy. Samples came from a phase Ib trial of preoperative locoregional IRX-2 cytokine immunotherapy. The data derive from a study of preoperative IRX-2 immunotherapy in early breast cancer. Data came from immunoSEQ multiplex PCR; TCRdb stores just in-frame clones and leaves some out. The repertoire holds around 10,000 clones, with roughly 80% as singletons.

The rearrangement links TRBV15 to TRBJ2-1, with D maybe TRBD1 (5 bases). The sample was lymph node tissue, taken before IRX-2 immunotherapy. This TCR derives from a human donor with breast cancer. The CDR3 DNA is TGTGCCACCAGCAGAGAGGGAAAACAGGTTTCCTACAATGAGCAGTTCTTC. As protein: CATSREGKQVSYNEQFF.